The next 11 T cell receptor beta chains were all read from a single sample in a study of blood T cell repertoires in COVID-19. Sequencing was performed with immunoSEQ multiplex PCR; in TCRdb, only in-frame clones are kept and a portion is missing. Among some 400,000 clones listed, roughly nine tenths were seen once. The specimen was PBMCs or T cells enriched from blood (not recorded which). The receptors were sampled from a young man who had recovered from COVID-19.

This clone occurred once. V and J are TRBV29-1 and TRBJ1-5, with 8 bases matching TRBD1. The V gene end was trimmed by 6 bases and the J gene end by 8 bases; junction bases not matched to a gene: 9. In germline, CDR1 is SQVTM, CDR2 ANQGSEA. The CDR3 is 13 amino acids. The CDR3, as DNA: TGCAGCGTCGAGATGACAGGGGATGAGCCCCAGCATTTT. Translation: CSVEMTGDEPQHF.

The chain carries TRBV3-1 (or the pseudogene TRBV3-2) and TRBJ2-2, with D perhaps TRBD2 (6 bases). The CDR3 is 16 amino acids. Germline assignment: CDR1 LGHDT and CDR2 YNNKEL (reference sequence). The V and J ends lost 2 bases and 0 bases respectively, with 10 bases between them. The CDR3 DNA is TGTGCCAGCAGCCAAAATGCGGGATCGAACACCGGGGAGCTGTTTTTT. As protein: CASSQNAGSNTGELFF.

The rearrangement joins TRBV28 to TRBJ1-6, with 7 bases that match TRBD1. CDR1 is MDHEN and CDR2 is SYDVKM in the germline V gene. The CDR3 has 14 residues. V dropped 6 bases and J dropped 9; count of bases not matched to a gene: 8. The CDR3 loop is CASSPGTATSPLHF. CDR3 sequence (DNA): TGTGCCAGCAGCCCCGGGACAGCCACTTCACCCCTCCACTTT.

The chain's CDR3 is CASSLASGGGYGYTF. The CDR3 DNA reads TGTGCCAGCAGCTTAGCATCGGGGGGCGGCTATGGCTACACCTTC. This chain connects TRBV7-9 to TRBJ1-2, with TRBD1 as a possible D gene (6 bases). From germline, CDR1 is SEHNR and CDR2 FQNEAQ (reference sequence). The V end was cut by 0 bases, the J end by 4 bases, with 12 bases between. There are 15 residues in the CDR3. Full variable domain (remainder filled in from reference TRBV7-9 and TRBJ1-2): DTGVSQNPRHKITKRGQNVTFRCDPISEHNRLYWYRQTLGQGPEFLTYFQNEAQLEKSRLLSDRFSAERPKGSFSTLEIQRTEQGDSAMYLCASSLASGGGYGYTFGSGTRLTVV.

This rearrangement joins TRBV28 to TRBJ2-7, with D maybe TRBD1 (6 bases). Germline V CDR1 and CDR2: MDHEN, SYDVKM. The V end lost 2 bases, the J end lost 1 base, and 9 bases lay between the germline ends. This CDR3 spans 14 amino acids. DNA for the CDR3: TGTGCCAGCAGTTTAAGGGACACTTCCTACGAGCAGTACTTC. Translating it yields CASSLRDTSYEQYF.

The chain joins TRBV30 to TRBJ1-2; 7 bases fit TRBD1. V gave up 2 bases and J gave up 8 bases; unmatched junction bases: 11. The germline gives CDR1 GTSNPN, CDR2 SVGIG (reference sequence). This CDR3 is 14 amino acids long. The CDR3 nucleotides read TGTGCCTGGAGTCCTGACAGGGAAAAAGGCGGCTACACCTTC. It yields the protein CAWSPDREKGGYTF.

The chain combines TRBV10-1 with TRBJ2-1; 8 positions match TRBD2. The length of the CDR3 is 17 residues. Germline CDR1 and CDR2: WNHNN and SYGVQD (reference sequence). With V trimmed by 4 bases and J by 1 base, 9 bases remained unmatched. The CDR3 bases are TGCGCCAGCAGTGCCTCAACCACTAGCGGATCCTACAATGAGCAGTTCTTC. Its translation is CASSASTTSGSYNEQFF.

The CDR3 sequence: CAYAVVAGEQPQHF. The CDR3 nucleotides are TGTGCCTACGCCGTCGTGGCGGGGGAACAGCCCCAGCATTTT. V and J are TRBV30 and TRBJ1-5; tentative D call: TRBD1 (5 bases). Germline V gene lookup returns CDR1 GTSNPN and CDR2 SVGIG (reference sequence). CDR3 length: 14 residues. The V end was cut by 7 bases, the J end by 7 bases, with 20 bases between. The whole variable domain, filled in from reference TRBV30 and TRBJ1-5, reads SQTIHQWPATLVQPVGSPLSLECTVEGTSNPNLYWYRQAAGRGLQLLFYSVGIGQISSEVPQNLSASRPQDRQFILSSKKLLLSDSGFYLCAYAVVAGEQPQHFGDGTRLSIL.

The chain combines TRBV28 with TRBJ2-7; 7 bases are a match to TRBD2. CDR1 is MDHEN, CDR2 SYDVKM, per germline. With V trimmed by 2 bases and J by 2 bases, 3 bases remained unmatched. This CDR3 region has 14 residues. CDR3 loop: CASSLNGGTYEQYF. CDR3 DNA: TGTGCCAGCAGTTTAAACGGGGGGACCTACGAGCAGTACTTC.

This clone has a single count. The gene calls are TRBV19 and TRBJ1-5; 8 nucleotides line up with TRBD1. Unmatched junction bases numbered 5, after V lost 6 bases and J lost 1 base. The CDR3 runs 15 residues. CDR1 LNHDA and CDR2 SQIVND come from the germline V gene (reference sequence). Here the CDR3 reads CASRTTGESNQPQHF. The CDR3 DNA sequence: TGTGCCAGTAGAACGACAGGGGAGAGCAATCAGCCCCAGCATTTT.

The chain has TRBV29-1 and TRBJ2-5, with 9 bases aligning to TRBD1. CDR3 length: 12 residues. CDR1 SQVTM and CDR2 ANQGSEA come from the germline V gene. The DNA for the CDR3 is TGCACCACGACAGGGGGAGGAGAGACCCAGTACTTC. This translates into CTTTGGGETQYF.